Many counts were recorded for the clone carrying this TCR beta chain. Its antigen is currently unknown. A NOSPECS grade of at least 4, a Clinical Activity Score of at least 3 and duration under 3 months were recorded in ophthalmopathy patients. Uncontrolled infections, other autoimmune diseases, pregnancy or lactation led to exclusion of patients. The TCR beta CDR3 regions underwent amplification using RNA transcripts as the source. The HTBI set primed first-round TCR CDR3 RT-PCR. TCRdb ran MiXCR on the multiplex PCR reads and lists one entry per CDR3 protein. The sample comprises about 260,000 distinct CDR3 sequences, about 20% of which are singletons, and around two thirds rests with the top ten. This entry is derived from a study of T cells in Graves' hyperthyroidism and ophthalmopathy. About the research overall: It was at initial diagnosis, before any treatment, that peripheral blood was collected. Whole-study findings and limits: Most clonotypes that expanded in the thyroid above 0.001 also showed up in blood.

Germline loops: CDR1 MDHEN, CDR2 SYDVKM. The CDR3 is made up of 11 amino acids. The material sequenced was blood. The chain has TRBV28 and TRBJ2-5; a possible D gene is TRBD1 (6 bases). The DNA end favors TRBJ2-3, so the J call may be wrong. This clonotype was sampled from a young man with Graves' ophthalmopathy. Here the CDR3 DNA reads TGTGCCAGCAGTAACAGGGAGACGCAGTATTTT. Encoded protein: CASSNRETQYF.